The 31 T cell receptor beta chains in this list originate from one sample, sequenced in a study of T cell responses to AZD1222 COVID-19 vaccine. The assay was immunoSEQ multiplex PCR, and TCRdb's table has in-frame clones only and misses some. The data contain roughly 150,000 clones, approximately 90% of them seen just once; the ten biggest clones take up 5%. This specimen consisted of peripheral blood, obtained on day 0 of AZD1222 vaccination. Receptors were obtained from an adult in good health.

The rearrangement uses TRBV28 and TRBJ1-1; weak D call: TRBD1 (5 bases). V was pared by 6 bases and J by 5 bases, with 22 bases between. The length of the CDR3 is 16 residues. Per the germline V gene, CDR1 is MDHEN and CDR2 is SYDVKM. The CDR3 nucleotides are TGTGCCAGCAGCTTGGTTTCTTATAGGGGCGGGACTGAAGCTTTCTTT. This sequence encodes CASSLVSYRGGTEAFF. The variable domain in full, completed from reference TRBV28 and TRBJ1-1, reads DVKVTQSSRYLVKRTGEKVFLECVQDMDHENMFWYRQDPGLGLRLIYFSYDVKMKEKGDIPEGYSVSREKKERFSLILESASTNQTSMYLCASSLVSYRGGTEAFFGQGTRLTVV.

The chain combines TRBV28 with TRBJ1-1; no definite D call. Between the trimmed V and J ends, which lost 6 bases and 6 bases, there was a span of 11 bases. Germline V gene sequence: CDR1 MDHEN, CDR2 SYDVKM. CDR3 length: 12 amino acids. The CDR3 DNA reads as TGTGCCAGCAGCCTAAAGGGTGCTGAAGCTTTCTTT. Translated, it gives CASSLKGAEAFF.

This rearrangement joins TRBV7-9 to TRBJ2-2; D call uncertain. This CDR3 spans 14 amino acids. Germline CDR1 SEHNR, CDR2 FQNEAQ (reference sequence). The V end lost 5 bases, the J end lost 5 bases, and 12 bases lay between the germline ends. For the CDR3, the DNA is TGTGCCAGCAGCAAACGCGACGATACCGGGGAGCTGTTTTTT. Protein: CASSKRDDTGELFF.

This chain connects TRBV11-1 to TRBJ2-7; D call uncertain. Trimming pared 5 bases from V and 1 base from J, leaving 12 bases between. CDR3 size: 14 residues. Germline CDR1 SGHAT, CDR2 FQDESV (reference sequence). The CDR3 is CASSPDTVSYEQYF. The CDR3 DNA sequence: TGTGCCAGCAGCCCCGACACGGTTTCCTACGAGCAGTACTTC.

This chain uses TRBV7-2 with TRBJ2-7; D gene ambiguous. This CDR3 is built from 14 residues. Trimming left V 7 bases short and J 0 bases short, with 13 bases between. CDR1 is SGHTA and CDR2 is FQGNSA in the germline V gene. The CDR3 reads CASTSRRSSYEQYF. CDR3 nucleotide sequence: TGTGCCAGCACCTCTCGGCGCAGCTCCTACGAGCAGTACTTC.

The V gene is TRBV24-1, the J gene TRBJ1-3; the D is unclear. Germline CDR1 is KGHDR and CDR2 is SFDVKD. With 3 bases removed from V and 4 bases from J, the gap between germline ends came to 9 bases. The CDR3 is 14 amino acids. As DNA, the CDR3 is TGTGCCACCAGTGATCCCGGAGCAGGAAACACCATATATTTT. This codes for CATSDPGAGNTIYF.

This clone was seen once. The CDR3, as DNA: TGTGCCAGCAGTTACTACCTTTACGAGCAGTACTTC. As protein: CASSYYLYEQYF. The chain carries TRBV6-2 or TRBV6-3 and TRBJ2-7, with D unresolved. Trimming removed 1 base at V and 4 bases at J, with 5 bases between. The CDR3 spans 12 residues. Germline CDR1 and CDR2: MNHEY and SVGEGT.

CDR3 in amino acids: CASRTPPGTGNTEAFF. In nucleotides, the CDR3 is TGTGCCAGCAGAACCCCCCCCGGGACAGGGAACACTGAAGCTTTCTTT. The chain is built from TRBV28 and TRBJ1-1; TRBD1 agrees at 8 bases. V shed 6 bases and J 1 base; nucleotides not matched to a gene: 10. Germline assignment: CDR1 MDHEN and CDR2 SYDVKM. This CDR3 region has 16 residues.

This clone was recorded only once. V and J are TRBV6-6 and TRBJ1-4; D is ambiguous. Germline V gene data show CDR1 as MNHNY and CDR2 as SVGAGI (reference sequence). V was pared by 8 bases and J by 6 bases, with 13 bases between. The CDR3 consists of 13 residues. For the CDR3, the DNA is TGTGCCAGCCGGAGTGGATTTCATGAAAAACTGTTTTTT. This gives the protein CASRSGFHEKLFF.

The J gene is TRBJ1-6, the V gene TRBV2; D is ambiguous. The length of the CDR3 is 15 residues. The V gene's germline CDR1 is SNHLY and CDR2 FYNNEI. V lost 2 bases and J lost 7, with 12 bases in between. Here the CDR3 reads CASSELSSSNSPLHF. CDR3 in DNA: TGTGCCAGCAGTGAACTTAGTTCCTCGAATTCACCCCTCCACTTT.

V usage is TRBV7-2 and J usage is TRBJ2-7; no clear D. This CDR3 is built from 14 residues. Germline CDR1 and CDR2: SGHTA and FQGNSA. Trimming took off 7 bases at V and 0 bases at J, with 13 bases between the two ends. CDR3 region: CASNSDWSSYEQYF. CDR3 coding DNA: TGTGCCAGCAACTCCGACTGGAGCTCCTACGAGCAGTACTTC. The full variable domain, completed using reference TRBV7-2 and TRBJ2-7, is GAGVSQSPSNKVTEKGKDVELRCDPISGHTALYWYRQSLGQGLEFLIYFQGNSAPDKSGLPSDRFSAERTGGSVSTLTIQRTQQEDSAVYLCASNSDWSSYEQYFGPGTRLTVT.

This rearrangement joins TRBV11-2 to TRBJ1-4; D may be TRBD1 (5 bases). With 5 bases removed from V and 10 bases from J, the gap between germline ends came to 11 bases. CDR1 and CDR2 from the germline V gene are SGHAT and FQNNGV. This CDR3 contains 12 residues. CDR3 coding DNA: TGTGCCAGCAGCCGTGGGGGGGGAAAACTGTTTTTT. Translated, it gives CASSRGGGKLFF. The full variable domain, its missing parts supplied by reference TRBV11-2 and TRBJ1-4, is EAGVAQSPRYKIIEKRQSVAFWCNPISGHATLYWYQQILGQGPKLLIQFQNNGVVDDSQLPKDRFSAERLKGVDSTLKIQPAKLEDSAVYLCASSRGGGKLFFGSGTQLSVL.

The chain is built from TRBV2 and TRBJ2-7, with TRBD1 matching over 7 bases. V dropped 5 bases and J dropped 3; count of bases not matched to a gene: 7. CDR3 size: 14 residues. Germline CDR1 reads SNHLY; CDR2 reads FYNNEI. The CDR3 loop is CASSFHGTVYEQYF. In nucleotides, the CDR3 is TGTGCCAGCAGTTTCCACGGGACAGTCTACGAGCAGTACTTC.

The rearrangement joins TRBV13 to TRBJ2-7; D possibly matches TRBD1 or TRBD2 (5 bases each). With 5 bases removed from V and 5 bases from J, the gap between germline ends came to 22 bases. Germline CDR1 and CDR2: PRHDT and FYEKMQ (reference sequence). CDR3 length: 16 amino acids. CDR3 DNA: TGTGCCAGCAGCGTAAAAGGGGTTGGGACCCCCCACGAGCAGTACTTC. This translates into CASSVKGVGTPHEQYF. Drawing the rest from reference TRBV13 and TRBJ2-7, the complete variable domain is AAGVIQSPRHLIKEKRETATLKCYPIPRHDTVYWYQQGPGQDPQFLISFYEKMQSDKGSIPDRFSAQQFSDYHSELNMSSLELGDSALYFCASSVKGVGTPHEQYFGPGTRLTVT.

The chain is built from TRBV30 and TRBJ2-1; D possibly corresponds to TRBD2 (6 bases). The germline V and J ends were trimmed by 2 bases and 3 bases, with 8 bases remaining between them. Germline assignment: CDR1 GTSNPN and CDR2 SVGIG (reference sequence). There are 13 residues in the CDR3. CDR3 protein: CAWSNGGYNEQFF. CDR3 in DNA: TGTGCCTGGAGTAACGGGGGCTACAATGAGCAGTTCTTC.

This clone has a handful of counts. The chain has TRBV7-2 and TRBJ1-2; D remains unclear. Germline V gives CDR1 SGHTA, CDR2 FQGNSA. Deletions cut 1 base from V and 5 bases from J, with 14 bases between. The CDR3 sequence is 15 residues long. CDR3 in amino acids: CASSLVTAPLYGYTF. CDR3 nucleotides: TGTGCCAGCAGCTTAGTAACAGCACCCCTATATGGCTACACCTTC.

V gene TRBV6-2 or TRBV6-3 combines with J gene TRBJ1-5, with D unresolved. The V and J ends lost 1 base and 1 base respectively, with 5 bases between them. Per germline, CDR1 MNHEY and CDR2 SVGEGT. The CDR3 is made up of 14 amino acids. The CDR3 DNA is TGTGCCAGCAGTTACTGGGGAAGCAATCAGCCCCAGCATTTT. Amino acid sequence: CASSYWGSNQPQHF.

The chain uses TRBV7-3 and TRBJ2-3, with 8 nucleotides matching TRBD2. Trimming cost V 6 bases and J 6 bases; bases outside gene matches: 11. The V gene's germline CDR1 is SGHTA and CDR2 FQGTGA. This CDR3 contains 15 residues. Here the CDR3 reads CASRRGSGITDTQYF. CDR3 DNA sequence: TGTGCCAGCAGACGAGGTAGCGGGATTACGGATACGCAGTATTTT.

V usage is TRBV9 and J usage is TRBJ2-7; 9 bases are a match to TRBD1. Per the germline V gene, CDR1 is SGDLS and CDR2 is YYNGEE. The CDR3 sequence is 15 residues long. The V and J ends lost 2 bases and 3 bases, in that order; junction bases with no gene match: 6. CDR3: CASSVGQGTLYEQYF. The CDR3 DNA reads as TGTGCCAGCAGCGTCGGACAGGGGACCCTCTACGAGCAGTACTTC.

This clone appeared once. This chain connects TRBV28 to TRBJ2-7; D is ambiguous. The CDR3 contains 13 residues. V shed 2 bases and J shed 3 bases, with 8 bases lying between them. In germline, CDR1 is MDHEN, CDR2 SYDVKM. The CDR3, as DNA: TGTGCCAGCAGTTTACGGAACAGCTACGAGCAGTACTTC. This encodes CASSLRNSYEQYF. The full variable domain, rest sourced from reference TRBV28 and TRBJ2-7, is DVKVTQSSRYLVKRTGEKVFLECVQDMDHENMFWYRQDPGLGLRLIYFSYDVKMKEKGDIPEGYSVSREKKERFSLILESASTNQTSMYLCASSLRNSYEQYFGPGTRLTVT.

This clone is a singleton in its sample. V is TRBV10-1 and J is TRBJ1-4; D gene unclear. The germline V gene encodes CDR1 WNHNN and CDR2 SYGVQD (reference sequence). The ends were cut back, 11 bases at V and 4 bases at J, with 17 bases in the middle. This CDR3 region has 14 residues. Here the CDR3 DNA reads TGCGCCCGAAACCCGGTTCGGGATAATGAAAAACTGTTTTTT. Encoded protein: CARNPVRDNEKLFF.

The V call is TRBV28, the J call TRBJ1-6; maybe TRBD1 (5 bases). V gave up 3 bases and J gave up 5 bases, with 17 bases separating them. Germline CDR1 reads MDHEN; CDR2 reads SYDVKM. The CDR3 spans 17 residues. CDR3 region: CASSLLRGEGDNSPLHF. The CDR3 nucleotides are TGTGCCAGCAGTTTGCTACGGGGGGAGGGTGATAATTCACCCCTCCACTTT.

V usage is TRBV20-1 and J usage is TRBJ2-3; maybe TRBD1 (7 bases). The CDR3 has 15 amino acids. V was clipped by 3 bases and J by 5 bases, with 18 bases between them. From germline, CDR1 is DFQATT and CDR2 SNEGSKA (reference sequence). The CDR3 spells CSASDRVDGGDTQYF. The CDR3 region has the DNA TGCAGTGCTAGTGACAGGGTAGACGGGGGAGATACGCAGTATTTT.

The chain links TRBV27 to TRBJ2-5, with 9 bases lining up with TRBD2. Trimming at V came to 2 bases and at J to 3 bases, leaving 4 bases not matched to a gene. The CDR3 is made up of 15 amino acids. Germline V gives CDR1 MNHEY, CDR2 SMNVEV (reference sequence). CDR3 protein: CASSLILAGKETQYF. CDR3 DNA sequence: TGTGCCAGCAGTTTAATTCTAGCGGGAAAAGAGACCCAGTACTTC.

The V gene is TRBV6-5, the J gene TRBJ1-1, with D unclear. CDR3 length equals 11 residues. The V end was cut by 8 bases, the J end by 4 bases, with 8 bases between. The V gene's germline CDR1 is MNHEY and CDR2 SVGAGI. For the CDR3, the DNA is TGTGCCAGCGCTAACGGCACTGAAGCTTTCTTT. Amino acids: CASANGTEAFF.

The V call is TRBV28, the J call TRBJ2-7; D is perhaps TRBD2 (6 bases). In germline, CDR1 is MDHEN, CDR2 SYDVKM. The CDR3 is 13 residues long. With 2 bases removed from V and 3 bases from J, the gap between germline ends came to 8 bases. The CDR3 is CASSLTGGYEQYF. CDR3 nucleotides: TGTGCCAGCAGTTTAACCGGGGGCTACGAGCAGTACTTC.

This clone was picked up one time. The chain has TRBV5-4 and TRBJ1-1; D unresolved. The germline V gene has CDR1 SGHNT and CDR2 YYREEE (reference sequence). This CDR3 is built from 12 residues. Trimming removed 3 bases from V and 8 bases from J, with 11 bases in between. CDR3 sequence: CASSSLIGEAFF. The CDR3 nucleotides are TGTGCCAGCAGCTCCCTGATCGGAGAAGCTTTCTTT.

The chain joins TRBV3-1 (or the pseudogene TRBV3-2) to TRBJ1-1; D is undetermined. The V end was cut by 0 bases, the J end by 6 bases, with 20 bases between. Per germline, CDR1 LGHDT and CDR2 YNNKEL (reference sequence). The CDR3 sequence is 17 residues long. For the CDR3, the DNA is TGTGCCAGCAGCCAAGATTATAAGAGGGTCGGGGTCGCTGAAGCTTTCTTT. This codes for CASSQDYKRVGVAEAFF.

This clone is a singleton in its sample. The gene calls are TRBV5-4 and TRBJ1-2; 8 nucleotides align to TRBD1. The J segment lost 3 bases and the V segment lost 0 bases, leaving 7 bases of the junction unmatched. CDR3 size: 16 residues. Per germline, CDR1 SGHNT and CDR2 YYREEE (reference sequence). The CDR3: CASSLGGPGQDYGYTF. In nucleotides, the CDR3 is TGTGCCAGCAGCTTGGGGGGTCCGGGACAGGACTATGGCTACACCTTC. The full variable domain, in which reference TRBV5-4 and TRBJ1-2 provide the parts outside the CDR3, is ETGVTQSPTHLIKTRGQQVTLRCSSQSGHNTVSWYQQALGQGPQFIFQYYREEENGRGNFPPRFSGLQFPNYSSELNVNALELDDSALYLCASSLGGPGQDYGYTFGSGTRLTVV.

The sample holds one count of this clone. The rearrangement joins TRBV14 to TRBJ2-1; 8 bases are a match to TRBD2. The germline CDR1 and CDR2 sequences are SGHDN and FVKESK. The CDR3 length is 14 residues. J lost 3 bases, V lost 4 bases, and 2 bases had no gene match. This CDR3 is CASSPSGYYNEQFF. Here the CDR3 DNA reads TGTGCCAGCAGCCCTAGCGGGTACTACAATGAGCAGTTCTTC.

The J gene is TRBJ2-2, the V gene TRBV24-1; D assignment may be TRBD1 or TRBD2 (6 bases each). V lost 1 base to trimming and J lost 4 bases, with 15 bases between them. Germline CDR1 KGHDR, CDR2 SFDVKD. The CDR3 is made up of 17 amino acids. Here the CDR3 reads CATSDFTRGLGTGELFF. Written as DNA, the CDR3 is TGTGCCACCAGTGATTTCACACGGGGGCTCGGCACCGGGGAGCTGTTTTTT.